This is a list of T cell receptor beta chains from one sample in a study of blood T cell repertoires in COVID-19. Measured with immunoSEQ multiplex PCR; TCRdb has only the in-frame clones, and not every one. Here the sample spans 250,000 to 350,000 clones, 80% to 90% being singletons. Material: peripheral blood. These receptors were collected from a woman in her fifties or sixties with COVID-19, enrolled during active disease. Each CDR3 is given with its conserved first and last residue. The order of the fields is J gene, V gene, D gene, clone size, CDR3 DNA, CDR3 protein. The D gene is left open where the match is weak. A row's size may be missing; if present it is once, few, many or a size class.

TRBJ2-2 TRBV6-1 . . TGTGCCAGCAGTGAACTAACAGTAGCCGGGGAGCTGTTTTTT CASSELTVAGELFF
TRBJ1-2 TRBV6-6 TRBD1 . TGTGCCAGCAGTCTGATCGGGGTATTACAGGGGGCCAACTATGGCTACACCTTC CASSLIGVLQGANYGYTF
TRBJ2-2 TRBV3-1/TRBV3-2 TRBD1 . TGTGCCAGCAGCCCTTATACCGGGACAGGGAACACCGGGGAGCTGTTTTTT CASSPYTGTGNTGELFF
TRBJ2-5 TRBV7-3 TRBD2 . TGTGCCAGCAGCTCCCCGGAAGGGGCTAGCGGGAGGGCTGCACGAGGGGAGACCCAGTACTTC CASSSPEGASGRAARGETQYF
TRBJ1-2 TRBV27 . few TGTGCCAGCAGTTTATCAACCCATGGGCACTATGGCTACACCTTC CASSLSTHGHYGYTF
TRBJ1-2 TRBV30 . . TGTGCCTGGAGCGGGCAGGGCTATGGCTACACCTTC CAWSGQGYGYTF
TRBJ2-1 TRBV15 . once TGTGCCACCAGCAGAGCTGCTATAAATGAGCAGTTCTTC CATSRAAINEQFF
TRBJ2-5 TRBV7-2 . . TGTGCCAGCAGCTCAGGGGCGTTCTCCCAAGAGACCCAGTACTTC CASSSGAFSQETQYF
TRBJ2-1 TRBV11-2 . . TGTGCCAGCAGCCTTTCGGACAGCTCCTACAATGAGCAGTTCTTC CASSLSDSSYNEQFF
TRBJ1-1 TRBV12-3/TRBV12-4 . . TGTGCCAGCAGTTTGCAGATGAACACTGAAGCTTTCTTT CASSLQMNTEAFF
TRBJ2-7 TRBV7-2 TRBD2 . TGTGCCAGCAGCAAAAACCCTAGCGGGGGCTACGAGCAGTACTTC CASSKNPSGGYEQYF
TRBJ1-1 TRBV19 . . TGTGCCAGTAGTATTGGACAACAGAACACTGAAGCTTTCTTT CASSIGQQNTEAFF
TRBJ2-5 TRBV4-3 . . TGCGCCAGCAGCCGGGGGGGGCGGGTCGAGACCCAGTACTTC CASSRGGRVETQYF
TRBJ2-1 TRBV29-1 . . TGCAGCGTTGGTAGTCGGAGCTCCTACAATGAGCAGTTCTTC CSVGSRSSYNEQFF
TRBJ2-5 TRBV13 TRBD2 . TGTGCCAGCAGCTTGGGACTAGCGGGAGGACAAGAGACCCAGTACTTC CASSLGLAGGQETQYF
TRBJ2-7 TRBV7-9 TRBD2 . TGTGCCAGCAGCTCTCCTAGCGGGAGGCCCCACGAGCAGTACTTC CASSSPSGRPHEQYF
TRBJ2-1 TRBV7-9 TRBD1 . TGTGCCAGCAGCAGAGGACAGGGATTCTACAATGAGCAGTTCTTC CASSRGQGFYNEQFF
TRBJ1-4 TRBV6-5 . . TGTGCCAGCAGTCTCGGCGGTAGGAGGAATGAAAAACTGTTTTTT CASSLGGRRNEKLFF
TRBJ2-1 TRBV19 TRBD1 . TGTGCCAGTAGTATGGGACAGGCATCCTACAATGAGCAGTTCTTC CASSMGQASYNEQFF
TRBJ2-1 TRBV2 TRBD2 . TGTGCCAGCAGTGAGAATAGCGGGAGGGCGGATGAGCAGTTCTTC CASSENSGRADEQFF
TRBJ1-5 TRBV5-1 . . TGCGCCAGGGCTCAGCCCCAGCATTTT CARAQPQHF
TRBJ1-1 TRBV30 . . TGTGCCTGGAGTGTACTTAGGGGGACTGAAGCTTTCTTT CAWSVLRGTEAFF
TRBJ2-7 TRBV19 . few TGTGCCAGTAGTATCCCAGGGTCCTACGAGCAGTACTTC CASSIPGSYEQYF
TRBJ2-7 TRBV9 . . TGTGCCAGCAGCGTAGGGACAGACTCCTACGAGCAGTACTTC CASSVGTDSYEQYF
TRBJ2-7 TRBV29-1 . . TGCAGCGTTGAAGGGATTGGGCTAGCTGAAGAGCAGTACTTC CSVEGIGLAEEQYF
TRBJ1-4 TRBV7-8 . . TGTGCCAGCAGCTCATCCGGACCGGAGGGGGAAAAACTGTTTTTT CASSSSGPEGEKLFF
TRBJ2-1 TRBV6-2/TRBV6-3 TRBD1 . TGTGCCAGCAGTCCCAATATCGGGACAGGCTTATACAATGAGCAGTTCTTC CASSPNIGTGLYNEQFF
TRBJ1-6 TRBV12-2 . . TGTGCAAGTCGCCCCAAGCAGGGCCATGGTTCACCCCTCCACTTT CASRPKQGHGSPLHF
TRBJ1-1 TRBV19 . . TGTGCCAGTAGTATCGTTTCTGGGCAACCGAACACTGAAGCTTTCTTT CASSIVSGQPNTEAFF
TRBJ2-5 TRBV7-8 TRBD2 . TGTGCCAGCAGCTTAAAATCGGCTAGCGGGGGCACGAAAGAGACCCAGTACTTC CASSLKSASGGTKETQYF
TRBJ1-2 TRBV20-1 . . TGCAGTGCTAGAGGGGGGGTTGGCTACACCTTC CSARGGVGYTF